This T cell receptor (beta chain) is from a study of regulatory T cells in long-lasting Graves disease. Study results and limitations: With under 3,500 shared public clonotypes, persistent patients exceeded new patients, who shared 966.

Stated time point: newly diagnosed GD, antithyroid drugs for less than 3 months. The TCR library was prepared using RNA isolated from PBMCs. Patients of an endocrinology department in Xi'an, China, were included. Collection of peripheral blood (about 10 milliliters) was done using EDTA tubes. For TCR beta, libraries came from iRepertoire HTBI primers and Arm-PCR of CDR3 regions. One entry per CDR3 protein, called by TCRdb with MiXCR from the multiplex PCR reads. This table holds about 300,000 distinct CDR3 sequences, more than 15% found once. This clonotype was seen only a few times. As yet, its antigen is unknown. Looked up from germline, CDR1 is DFQATT and CDR2 is SNEGSKA (reference sequence). V was pared by 3 bases and J by 5 bases, with 8 bases of the junction left unmatched. There are 14 residues in the CDR3.

The TCR comes from a female donor with Graves disease. The input for sequencing was peripheral blood mononuclear cells (PBMCs), taken at new diagnosis, from a patient treated with antithyroid drugs. The J gene is TRBJ1-1, the V gene TRBV20-1, with 8 bases matching TRBD1. The DNA for the CDR3 is TGCAGTGCTAGGGGACGCAGGGGGCCAACTGAAGCTTTCTTT. It codes for CSARGRRGPTEAFF.